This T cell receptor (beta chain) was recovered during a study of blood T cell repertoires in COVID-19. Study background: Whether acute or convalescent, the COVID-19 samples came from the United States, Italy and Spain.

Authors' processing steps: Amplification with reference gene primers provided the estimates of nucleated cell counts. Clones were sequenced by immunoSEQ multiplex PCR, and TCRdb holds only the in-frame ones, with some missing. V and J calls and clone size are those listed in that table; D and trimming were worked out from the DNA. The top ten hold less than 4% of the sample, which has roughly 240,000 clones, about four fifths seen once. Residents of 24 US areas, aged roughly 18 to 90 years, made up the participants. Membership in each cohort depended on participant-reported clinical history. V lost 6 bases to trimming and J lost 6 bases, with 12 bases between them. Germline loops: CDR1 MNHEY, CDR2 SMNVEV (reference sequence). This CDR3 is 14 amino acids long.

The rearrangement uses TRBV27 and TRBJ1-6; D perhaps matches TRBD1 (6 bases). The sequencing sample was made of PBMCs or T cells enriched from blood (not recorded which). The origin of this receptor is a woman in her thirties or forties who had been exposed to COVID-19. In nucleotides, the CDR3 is TGTGCCAGCAGGGTACAGGGTGGTAATTCACCCCTCCACTTT. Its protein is CASRVQGGNSPLHF.